This TCR beta chain is from a study of blood T cell repertoires in COVID-19. This table comes from immunoSEQ multiplex PCR, and its TCRdb copy is limited to in-frame clones, with some not included. Here the sample spans just over 90,000 clones, 85% to 90% being singletons. V lost 4 bases and J lost 7; bases outside the gene matches: 10. Germline lookup yields CDR1 SGDLS and CDR2 YYNGEE. CDR3 length: 14 residues. Sequencing used peripheral blood. The clonotype originates from a human donor with active COVID-19. The donor label of this sample is uncertain. The V gene is TRBV9, the J gene TRBJ1-1, with 7 bases aligning to TRBD1. CDR3 sequence reads: CASSFDRVQGEAFF. CDR3 nucleotides: TGTGCCAGCAGCTTCGACAGGGTACAGGGTGAAGCTTTCTTT.